Listed below are T cell receptor beta chains from one sample, sequenced in a study of vaccination effects on CD4 cells after COVID-19. The antigens for these receptors are not known. The table came from immunoSEQ multiplex PCR; TCRdb's copy has only in-frame clones and leaves some out. There are around 29,000 clones in the sample; 55% to 75% occur only once, and approximately 9.1% lies in the top ten. This specimen consisted of CD4+ T cells from PBMCs cultured with HCoV-NL63 spike peptides, obtained after COVID-19 vaccination. The receptors originated from a human donor who received a COVID-19 vaccine. Both conserved end residues are part of each CDR3. Fields, in order: J gene, D gene, V gene, clone size, CDR3 protein, CDR3 DNA. D genes are given only for firm matches. The size field is filled for only some rows; it gives once, few, many or a size class.

TRBJ1-4	NA	TRBV5-4	NA	CASSSGADSGLEKLFF	TGTGCCAGCAGCTCTGGTGCGGACAGTGGGCTTGAAAAACTGTTTTTT
TRBJ1-5	NA	TRBV2	NA	CASSARTDNQPQHF	TGTGCCAGCAGTGCTAGGACAGACAATCAGCCCCAGCATTTT
TRBJ2-7	TRBD2	TRBV13	NA	CASSLRGFSGSVREQYF	TGTGCCAGCAGCTTACGGGGATTTAGCGGGAGCGTCCGCGAGCAGTACTTC
TRBJ1-1	NA	TRBV4-1	NA	CASSGGRTMNTEAFF	TGCGCCAGCAGCGGGGGCAGAACAATGAACACTGAAGCTTTCTTT
TRBJ2-7	TRBD2	TRBV2	NA	CASSPSGTPYEQYF	TGTGCCAGCAGTCCTAGCGGAACCCCCTACGAGCAGTACTTC
TRBJ2-2	NA	TRBV30	few	CAWSGPGRGLTGELFF	TGTGCCTGGAGTGGTCCGGGACGTGGCCTCACCGGGGAGCTGTTTTTT
TRBJ2-5	TRBD1	TRBV9	NA	CASTPRTGGAKETQYF	TGTGCCAGCACCCCGCGGACAGGGGGTGCCAAAGAGACCCAGTACTTC
TRBJ1-4	NA	TRBV12-3/TRBV12-4	NA	CASMLNEKLFF	TGTGCCAGCATGCTCAATGAAAAACTGTTTTTT
TRBJ1-6	TRBD1	TRBV5-1	NA	CASSLGNRGNSPLHF	TGCGCCAGCAGCTTGGGGAACAGGGGGAATTCACCCCTCCACTTT
TRBJ2-1	TRBD2	TRBV3-1/TRBV3-2	few	CASSQGLAGVWDEQFF	TGTGCCAGCAGCCAAGGGCTAGCGGGGGTCTGGGATGAGCAGTTCTTC
TRBJ1-3	NA	TRBV27	NA	CASSLSWVAGNTIYF	TGTGCCAGCAGTTTATCATGGGTGGCTGGAAACACCATATATTTT
TRBJ2-2	NA	TRBV11-2	few	CASSPGVWGRDTGELFF	TGTGCCAGCAGCCCAGGGGTTTGGGGGAGAGACACCGGGGAGCTGTTTTTT
TRBJ2-5	TRBD2	TRBV6-5	NA	CASSYGLAAQETQYF	TGTGCCAGCAGTTACGGACTAGCGGCGCAAGAGACCCAGTACTTC
TRBJ2-4	NA	TRBV5-1	NA	CASSLSETLRDIQYF	TGCGCCAGCAGCTTAAGCGAAACACTGAGGGACATTCAGTACTTC
TRBJ1-2	NA	TRBV6-5	NA	CASSYSTQGNYGYTF	TGTGCCAGCAGTTACTCGACTCAAGGGAACTATGGCTACACCTTC
TRBJ1-6	NA	TRBV10-3	few	CAISWGSNSPLHF	TGTGCCATCAGTTGGGGTAGCAATTCACCCCTCCACTTT
TRBJ1-4	NA	TRBV6-5	NA	CASSYSTTNEKLFF	TGTGCCAGCAGTTACTCCACAACTAATGAAAAACTGTTTTTT
TRBJ1-2	TRBD1	TRBV7-2	NA	CASRENRGGPNYGYTF	TGTGCCAGCAGAGAAAACAGGGGAGGCCCTAACTATGGCTACACCTTC
TRBJ1-6	NA	TRBV14	NA	CASSQGVRSPLHF	TGTGCCAGCAGCCAAGGGGTTCGTTCACCCCTCCACTTT
TRBJ2-1	NA	TRBV14	few	CASSRLGSSYNEQFF	TGTGCCAGCAGCCGTTTAGGGAGCTCCTACAATGAGCAGTTCTTC
TRBJ1-3	NA	TRBV6-5	NA	CASRGSGNTIYF	TGTGCCAGCAGGGGTTCAGGAAACACCATATATTTT
TRBJ2-3	NA	TRBV11-1	few	CASSPHPPDTQYF	TGTGCCAGCAGCCCTCATCCCCCAGATACGCAGTATTTT
TRBJ2-2	NA	TRBV5-8	NA	CASSLQTVKTGELFF	TGTGCCAGCAGCTTACAGACAGTGAAAACCGGGGAGCTGTTTTTT
TRBJ1-3	NA	TRBV27	NA	CASSLSVNTGNTIYF	TGTGCCAGCAGTTTATCGGTGAATACTGGAAACACCATATATTTT
TRBJ1-1	NA	TRBV12-3/TRBV12-4	NA	CASSLTGWEAFF	TGTGCCAGCAGTTTAACGGGTTGGGAGGCTTTCTTT
TRBJ2-5	TRBD1	TRBV2	NA	CASSPGQGTAETQYF	TGTGCCAGCAGCCCTGGACAGGGTACCGCCGAGACCCAGTACTTC
TRBJ1-2	NA	TRBV5-1	NA	CASSLDQGGGGYTF	TGCGCCAGCAGCTTGGATCAGGGAGGGGGAGGCTACACCTTC
TRBJ2-7	NA	TRBV6-2/TRBV6-3	NA	CASSYSIFGTYSYEQYF	TGTGCCAGCAGTTACTCGATTTTTGGGACATACTCCTACGAGCAGTACTTC
TRBJ2-5	NA	TRBV11-2	NA	CASSWIQTTETQYF	TGTGCCAGCAGCTGGATCCAGACAACAGAGACCCAGTACTTC
TRBJ2-3	TRBD1	TRBV3-1/TRBV3-2	NA	CASSQAQGGLTDTQYF	TGTGCCAGCAGCCAAGCACAGGGGGGACTCACAGATACGCAGTATTTT
TRBJ2-2	NA	TRBV7-9	few	CASSLSSRTGELFF	TGTGCCAGCAGCTTGAGTTCTAGGACCGGGGAGCTGTTTTTT
TRBJ1-2	TRBD1	TRBV5-1	NA	CASSPTGVSGYTF	TGCGCCAGCAGCCCGACAGGGGTTAGTGGCTACACCTTC
TRBJ2-1	NA	TRBV6-6	NA	CASSYLGWGQALIF	TGTGCCAGCAGTTACTTAGGGTGGGGACAAGCTTTGATCTTC
TRBJ1-1	TRBD1	TRBV4-1	NA	CASSPGQGHMNTEAFF	TGCGCCAGCAGCCCGGGACAGGGGCACATGAACACTGAAGCTTTCTTT
TRBJ1-1	NA	TRBV2	few	CASTLGENTEAFF	TGTGCCAGCACTCTTGGGGAGAACACTGAAGCTTTCTTT
TRBJ1-3	NA	TRBV6-5	NA	CASSRTVLGNTIYF	TGTGCCAGCAGTAGGACTGTTCTCGGAAACACCATATATTTT
TRBJ1-4	TRBD1	TRBV9	NA	CASSRDRNLDYLFF	TGTGCCAGCAGCCGGGACAGAAACCTTGATTATCTGTTTTTT